Listed below are T cell receptor beta chains from one sample, sequenced in a study of cytomegalovirus exposure and HLA in healthy donors. Profiled with immunoSEQ multiplex PCR; TCRdb holds only in-frame clones, not every one. The sample includes approximately 140,000 clones, just under 85% of them seen just once. The sequenced sample consisted of PBMCs. These receptors were obtained from a man between 40 and 49 years old in good health and CMV-seropositive. The CDR3 runs from the conserved cysteine through the conserved F or W.

J: TRBJ2-6; V: TRBV5-1; CDR3: CASSSQGSGGANVLTF
J: TRBJ1-4; V: TRBV2; CDR3: CASSEVGVWNEKLFF
J: TRBJ2-3; V: TRBV2; CDR3: CARGVYSGGPGDTQYF
J: TRBJ1-2; V: TRBV19; CDR3: CASSALDRINYGYTF
J: TRBJ1-1; V: TRBV27; CDR3: CASSMDRGTEAFF
J: TRBJ1-1; V: TRBV2; CDR3: CASKERGTEAFF
J: TRBJ2-5; V: TRBV10-3; CDR3: CAISDQTGAFRETQYF
J: TRBJ2-2; V: TRBV30; CDR3: CAWSTGNTGELFF
J: TRBJ1-2; V: TRBV19; CDR3: CASSAMAGGDYGYTF
J: TRBJ2-3; V: TRBV5-1; CDR3: CASSADRGSTDTQYF
J: TRBJ1-1; V: TRBV27; CDR3: CASSLRVMNTEAFF
J: TRBJ2-3; V: TRBV7-6; CDR3: CASSLPLGGSPDTQYF
J: TRBJ1-3; V: TRBV7-9; CDR3: CASSLFTGPGNTIYF
J: TRBJ1-5; V: TRBV19; CDR3: CASSMGAQGFQPQHF
J: TRBJ2-2; V: TRBV25-1; CDR3: CASRNPLAGVAGELFF
J: TRBJ2-3; V: TRBV9; CDR3: CASNRDPATDTQYF
J: TRBJ2-5; V: TRBV7-9; CDR3: CASSPRRRGSFQETQYF
J: TRBJ1-1; V: TRBV5-1; CDR3: CASSSSTGGLNTEAFF
J: TRBJ1-1; V: TRBV7-9; CDR3: CASSSGQSTEAFF
J: TRBJ2-2; V: TRBV11-3; CDR3: CASSSPWLAANTGELFF
J: TRBJ2-7; V: TRBV6-6; CDR3: CASSSPRGLASHEQYF
J: TRBJ2-7; V: TRBV7-9; CDR3: CSSRGTGPSYEQYF
J: TRBJ2-5; V: TRBV5-4; CDR3: CASSLSGGETQYF
J: TRBJ1-2; V: TRBV6-4; CDR3: CASSRDGFNYGYTF
J: TRBJ1-4; V: TRBV4-3; CDR3: CASSQDLRQGAGEKLFF
J: TRBJ2-7; V: TRBV11-3; CDR3: CASSLPPGQGPHEQYF
J: TRBJ2-2; V: TRBV6-1; CDR3: CASSEAALPQVPGELFF
J: TRBJ1-2; V: TRBV10-3; CDR3: CAISRDSPTTYGYTF
J: TRBJ2-5; V: TRBV5-1; CDR3: CASSNEDSYQETQYF
J: TRBJ2-7; V: TRBV4-3; CDR3: CASSQDNRGREQYF
J: TRBJ2-5; V: TRBV5-1; CDR3: CASSMGLARETQYF
J: TRBJ2-7; V: TRBV11-2; CDR3: CASSQKVLAGGYEQYF
J: TRBJ2-1; V: TRBV9; CDR3: CASSVEPSSYNEQFF
J: TRBJ2-7; V: TRBV5-5; CDR3: CASSLRQSAGGLMDEQYF
J: TRBJ1-2; V: TRBV2; CDR3: CASSERSIRQGGSGYTF
J: TRBJ2-1; V: TRBV4-3; CDR3: CASSQVERSRVHEQFF
J: TRBJ2-7; V: TRBV12-5; CDR3: CASGLVEHEQYF
J: TRBJ1-2; V: TRBV14; CDR3: CASSQERWQLVTF
J: TRBJ1-5; V: TRBV30; CDR3: CAWSFLNQPQHF
J: TRBJ2-5; V: TRBV10-3; CDR3: CAISESRVRETQYF
J: TRBJ1-3; V: TRBV27; CDR3: CASSPRLPGLGDTIYF
J: TRBJ1-4; V: TRBV6-6; CDR3: CASSDTGGNEKLFF
J: TRBJ2-2; V: TRBV27; CDR3: CASRKGQVNTGELFF
J: TRBJ1-1; V: TRBV4-1; CDR3: CASSHRDSLNTEAFF
J: TRBJ2-1; V: TRBV20-1; CDR3: CSLKGEYEQFF
J: TRBJ2-3; V: TRBV5-1; CDR3: CASSLGLAGTDTQYF
J: TRBJ2-1; V: TRBV29-1; CDR3: CSVLRGEQFF
J: TRBJ2-1; V: TRBV18; CDR3: CASSYSGTPYNEQFF
J: TRBJ2-1; V: TRBV4-3; CDR3: CASSQAGGIYNEQFF
J: TRBJ1-5; V: TRBV11-2; CDR3: CASSLGQGFPQHF
J: TRBJ1-1; V: TRBV5-1; CDR3: CASSLQPSTEAFF
J: TRBJ2-1; V: TRBV5-1; CDR3: CASTTSAGGDNEQFF
J: TRBJ2-2; V: TRBV2; CDR3: CASSSQKNTGELFF
J: TRBJ1-1; V: TRBV4-3; CDR3: CASSRDRNTEAFF
J: TRBJ1-1; V: TRBV29-1; CDR3: CSVLTLTGHTEAFF
J: TRBJ1-2; V: TRBV6-5; CDR3: CASSYDSYGYTF
J: TRBJ1-3; V: TRBV12-5; CDR3: CASGLGTGNTIYF
J: TRBJ1-2; V: TRBV7-6; CDR3: CASSQLEGVDGYTF